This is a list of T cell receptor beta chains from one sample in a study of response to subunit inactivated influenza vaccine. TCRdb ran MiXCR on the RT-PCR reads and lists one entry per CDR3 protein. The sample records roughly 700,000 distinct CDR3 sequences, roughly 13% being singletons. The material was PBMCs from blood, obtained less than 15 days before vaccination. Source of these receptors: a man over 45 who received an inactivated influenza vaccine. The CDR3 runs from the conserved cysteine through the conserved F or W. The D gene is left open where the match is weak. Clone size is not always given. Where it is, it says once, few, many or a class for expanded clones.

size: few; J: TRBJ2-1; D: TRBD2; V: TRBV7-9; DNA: TGTGCCAGCGGGAGGGCATACAATGAGCAGTTCTTC; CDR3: CASGRAYNEQFF
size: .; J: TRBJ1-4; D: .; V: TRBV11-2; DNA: .; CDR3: CASRARVQLMKNCFF
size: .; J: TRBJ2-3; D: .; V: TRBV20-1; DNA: TGCAGTGCTAGAGATCTTGGAGATACGCAGTATTTT; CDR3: CSARDLGDTQYF
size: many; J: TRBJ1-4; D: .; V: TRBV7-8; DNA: TGTGCCAGCAGCTTAGCTAATGAAAAACTGTTTTTT; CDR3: CASSLANEKLFF
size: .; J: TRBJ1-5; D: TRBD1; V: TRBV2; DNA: TGTGCCAGCAGTTCGCGAACAGGGGGCGGGAATCAGCCCCAGCATTTT; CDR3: CASSSRTGGGNQPQHF
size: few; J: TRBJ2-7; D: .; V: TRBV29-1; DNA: TGCAGCGCCCAGGGGTCTTACGAGCAGTACTTC; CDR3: CSAQGSYEQYF
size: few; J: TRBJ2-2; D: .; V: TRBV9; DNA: TGTGCCAGCAGCGCGACTCAACACTTCGGGGAGCTGTTTTTT; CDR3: CASSATQHFGELFF
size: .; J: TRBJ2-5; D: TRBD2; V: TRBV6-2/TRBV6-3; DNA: TGTGCCAGCAGTTACTCCCCCGCGTCAGGCCGTGGGGGGGACCAGTACTTC; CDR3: CASSYSPASGRGGDQYF
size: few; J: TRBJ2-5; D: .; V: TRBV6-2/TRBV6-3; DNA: TGTGCCAGCAGGACGGGATTGCCTAGGAAAGAGACCCAGTACTTC; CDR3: CASRTGLPRKETQYF
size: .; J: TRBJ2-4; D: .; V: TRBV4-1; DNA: TGCGCCAGCAGCCAACCCGGGACGAGAAACATTCAGTACTTC; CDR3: CASSQPGTRNIQYF
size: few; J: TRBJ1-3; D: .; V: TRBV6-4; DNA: TGTGCCAGCAGTGGGGCAACGTCTGGAAACACCATATATTTT; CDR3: CASSGATSGNTIYF
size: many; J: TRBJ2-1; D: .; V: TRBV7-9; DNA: TGTGCCAGCAGCTTCGGGACTCCTTACAATGAGCAGTTCTTC; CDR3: CASSFGTPYNEQFF
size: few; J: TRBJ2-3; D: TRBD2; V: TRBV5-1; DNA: TGCGCCAGCAGCTTGGAGGCGACTAGCGGAGGCACAGATACGCAGTATTTT; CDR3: CASSLEATSGGTDTQYF
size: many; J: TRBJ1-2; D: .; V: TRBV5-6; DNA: TGTGCCAGCAGCCCGTGGCCAGGGGATGGTAATAATGGCTACACCTTC; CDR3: CASSPWPGDGNNGYTF
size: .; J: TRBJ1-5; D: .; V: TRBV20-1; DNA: TGCAGTGCTAGAGGTCTACAGGGAAATCAGCCCCAGCATTTT; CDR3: CSARGLQGNQPQHF
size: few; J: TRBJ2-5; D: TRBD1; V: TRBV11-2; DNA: TGTGCCAGCAGCTTAGGTTGGCAGGGGGCCGGGGAGACCCAGTACTTC; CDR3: CASSLGWQGAGETQYF
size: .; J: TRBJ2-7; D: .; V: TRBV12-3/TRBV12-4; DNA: TGTGCCAGCAGTCGACAGACAGGCGGCTACGAGCAGTACTTC; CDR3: CASSRQTGGYEQYF
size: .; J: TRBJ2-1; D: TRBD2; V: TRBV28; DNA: TGTGCCAGCACCGCAGGGGGCGGACTAGCGGGCTACAATGAGCAGTTCTTC; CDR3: CASTAGGGLAGYNEQFF
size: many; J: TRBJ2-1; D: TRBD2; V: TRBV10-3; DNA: TGTGCCACCACCCCGGCTAGCGGGATCAATGAGCAGTTCTTC; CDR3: CATTPASGINEQFF
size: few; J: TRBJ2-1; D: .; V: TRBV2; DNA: TGTGCCAGCAGTGAAGGAGTTGCCGATGAGCAGTTCTTC; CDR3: CASSEGVADEQFF
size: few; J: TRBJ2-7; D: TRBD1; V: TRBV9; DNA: TGTGCCAGCAGCGTATTGGGGTTGGACAGGGGTTTGTCTAGCTCCTACGAGCAGTACTTC; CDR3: CASSVLGLDRGLSSSYEQYF
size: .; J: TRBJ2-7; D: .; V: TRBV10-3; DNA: TGTGCCATCAGTGAGCGTACTGTCGAGCAGTACTTC; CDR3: CAISERTVEQYF
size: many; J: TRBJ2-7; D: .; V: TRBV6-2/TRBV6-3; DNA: TGTGCCAGCAGTTCCCTAACCTACGAGCAGTACTTC; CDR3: CASSSLTYEQYF
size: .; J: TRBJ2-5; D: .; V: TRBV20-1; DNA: TGCAGTGCCCCGTCAGGAGGGACCCAGTACTTC; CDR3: CSAPSGGTQYF
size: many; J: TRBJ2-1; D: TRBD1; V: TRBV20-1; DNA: TGCAGTGCTGGGGACAGAGGCCTGGGGAATGAGCAGTTCTTC; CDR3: CSAGDRGLGNEQFF
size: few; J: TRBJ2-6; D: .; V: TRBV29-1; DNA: TGCAGCGTTGTTGGGGGGGCCAACGTCCTGACTTTC; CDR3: CSVVGGANVLTF
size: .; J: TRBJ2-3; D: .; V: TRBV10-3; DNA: TGTGCCATCACGCAGGACGTTACAGATACGCAGTATTTT; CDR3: CAITQDVTDTQYF
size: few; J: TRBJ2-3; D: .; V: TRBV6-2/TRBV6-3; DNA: TGTGCCAGCAGTTACGGATTCCTGACTTATAAGCCAGATACGCAGTATTTT; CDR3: CASSYGFLTYKPDTQYF